One sample yielded the 6 T cell receptor beta chains listed below, sequenced in a study of T cell responses to AZD1222 COVID-19 vaccine. TCRdb's table, derived via immunoSEQ multiplex PCR, lists solely in-frame clones and lacks some. This table has under 150,000 clones, over 85% appearing once. The sample consisted of peripheral blood, taken on day 0 of AZD1222 vaccination. These receptor sequences come from an adult in good health.

The chain combines TRBV2 with TRBJ2-1, with 10 bases that match TRBD2. Per germline, CDR1 SNHLY and CDR2 FYNNEI. V lost 9 bases to trimming and J lost 3 bases; unmatched junction nucleotides: 8. The CDR3 has 15 residues. CDR3 loop: CASTPGLAIYNEQFF. The CDR3 region has the DNA TGTGCCAGTACTCCGGGACTAGCGATCTACAATGAGCAGTTCTTC.

The rearrangement uses TRBV2 and TRBJ2-7; D perhaps matches TRBD2 (5 bases). V was pared by 6 bases and J by 7 bases, with 10 bases between. The germline V gene has CDR1 SNHLY and CDR2 FYNNEI. The CDR3 is made up of 11 amino acids. CDR3 sequence reads: CASRSSGEQYF. CDR3 coding DNA: TGTGCCAGCAGATCGTCGGGGGAGCAGTACTTC. The full variable domain, with the rest looked up from reference TRBV2 and TRBJ2-7, is EPEVTQTPSHQVTQMGQEVILRCVPISNHLYFYWYRQILGQKVEFLVSFYNNEISEKSEIFDDQFSVERPDGSNFTLKIRSTKLEDSAMYFCASRSSGEQYFGPGTRLTVT.

This clone was found once. The chain uses TRBV11-3 and TRBJ2-2, with 8 bases aligning to TRBD2. From germline, CDR1 is SGHNT and CDR2 YENEEA. The CDR3 length is 15 residues. With V trimmed by 8 bases and J by 2 bases, 7 bases remained unmatched. CDR3 bases: TGTGCCAGCTCCCGGGAGGGACCTAACACCGGGGAGCTGTTTTTT. Its protein is CASSREGPNTGELFF.

The J gene is TRBJ2-3, the V gene TRBV6-4; 11 bases map to TRBD2. The CDR3 covers 16 residues. Germline CDR1 MRHNA, CDR2 SNTAGT. Trimming cost V 0 bases and J 4 bases; bases outside gene matches: 3. CDR3 sequence: CASSDSIAGGPDTQYF. Written as DNA, the CDR3 is TGTGCCAGCAGTGACTCGATAGCGGGAGGGCCAGATACGCAGTATTTT.

The J gene is TRBJ2-5, the V gene TRBV24-1; D remains unclear. This CDR3 spans 12 amino acids. CDR1 and CDR2 from the germline V gene are KGHDR and SFDVKD. V dropped 1 base and J dropped 5 bases, with 4 bases sitting between them. CDR3 sequence reads: CATSDFQETQYF. CDR3 bases: TGTGCCACCAGTGATTTTCAGGAGACCCAGTACTTC.

This chain connects TRBV2 to TRBJ2-1; 7 nucleotides agree with TRBD1. Germline V lookup: CDR1 SNHLY, CDR2 FYNNEI. After removal of 6 bases from V and 7 bases from J, the junction contained 6 bases not matched to a gene. This CDR3 is 13 amino acids long. The CDR3 DNA sequence: TGTGCCAGCAGGGCCGGGACAGTTAATGAGCAGTTCTTC. Its translation is CASRAGTVNEQFF.